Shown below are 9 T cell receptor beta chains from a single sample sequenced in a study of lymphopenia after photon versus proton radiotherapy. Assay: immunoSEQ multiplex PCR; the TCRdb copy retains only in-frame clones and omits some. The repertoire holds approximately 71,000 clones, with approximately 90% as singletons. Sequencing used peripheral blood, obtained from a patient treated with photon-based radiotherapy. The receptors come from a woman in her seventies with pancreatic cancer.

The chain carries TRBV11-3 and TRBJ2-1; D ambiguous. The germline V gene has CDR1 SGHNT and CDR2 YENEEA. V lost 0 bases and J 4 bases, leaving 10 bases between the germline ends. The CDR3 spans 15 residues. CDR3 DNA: TGTGCCAGCAGCTTAGAGACCGGCCCTTACAATGAGCAGTTCTTC. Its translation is CASSLETGPYNEQFF. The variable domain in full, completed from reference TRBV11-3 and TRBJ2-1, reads EAGVVQSPRYKIIEKKQPVAFWCNPISGHNTLYWYLQNLGQGPELLIRYENEEAVDDSQLPKDRFSAERLKGVDSTLKIQPAELGDSAVYLCASSLETGPYNEQFFGPGTRLTVL.

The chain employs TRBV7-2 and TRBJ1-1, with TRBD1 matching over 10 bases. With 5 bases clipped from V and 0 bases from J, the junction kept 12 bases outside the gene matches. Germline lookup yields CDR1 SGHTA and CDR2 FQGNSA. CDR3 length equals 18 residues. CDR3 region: CASSAGWGQGLLNTEAFF. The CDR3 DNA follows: TGTGCCAGCAGCGCCGGTTGGGGACAGGGGTTGTTGAACACTGAAGCTTTCTTT.

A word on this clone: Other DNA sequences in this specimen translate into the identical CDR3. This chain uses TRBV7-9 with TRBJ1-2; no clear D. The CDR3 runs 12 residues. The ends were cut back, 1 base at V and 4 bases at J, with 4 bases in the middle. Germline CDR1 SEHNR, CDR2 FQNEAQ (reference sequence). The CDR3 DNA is TGTGCCAGCAGCTTAGATGGCTATGGCTACACCTTC. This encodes CASSLDGYGYTF.

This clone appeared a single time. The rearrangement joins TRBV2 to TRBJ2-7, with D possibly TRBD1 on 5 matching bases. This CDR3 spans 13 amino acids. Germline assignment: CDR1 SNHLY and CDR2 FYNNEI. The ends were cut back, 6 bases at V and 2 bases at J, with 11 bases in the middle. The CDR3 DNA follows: TGTGCCAGCAGATCAGACAGCACCTACGAGCAGTACTTC. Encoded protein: CASRSDSTYEQYF.

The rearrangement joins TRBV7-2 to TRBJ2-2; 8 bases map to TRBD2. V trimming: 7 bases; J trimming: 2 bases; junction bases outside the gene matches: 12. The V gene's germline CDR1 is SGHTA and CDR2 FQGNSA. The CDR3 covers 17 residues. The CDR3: CASTPGTSGRNTGELFF. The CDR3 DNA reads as TGTGCCAGCACCCCCGGTACAAGCGGGAGAAACACCGGGGAGCTGTTTTTT.

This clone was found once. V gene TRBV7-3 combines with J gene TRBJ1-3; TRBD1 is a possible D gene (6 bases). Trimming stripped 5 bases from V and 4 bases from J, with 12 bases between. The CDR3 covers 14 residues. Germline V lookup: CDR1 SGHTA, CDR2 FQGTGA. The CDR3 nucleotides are TGTGCCAGCAGCCTAGGGGGGTTGGGAAACACCATATATTTT. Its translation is CASSLGGLGNTIYF. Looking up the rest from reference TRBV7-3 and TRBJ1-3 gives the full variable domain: GAGVSQTPSNKVTEKGKYVELRCDPISGHTALYWYRQSLGQGPEFLIYFQGTGAADDSGLPNDRFFAVRPEGSVSTLKIQRTERGDSAVYLCASSLGGLGNTIYFGEGSWLTVV.

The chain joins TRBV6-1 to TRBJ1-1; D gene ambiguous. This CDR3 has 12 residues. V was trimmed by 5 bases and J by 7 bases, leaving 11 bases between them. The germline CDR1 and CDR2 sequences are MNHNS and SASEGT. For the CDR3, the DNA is TGTGCCAGCAGTTTCGGTAAAGGTGAAGCTTTCTTT. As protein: CASSFGKGEAFF.

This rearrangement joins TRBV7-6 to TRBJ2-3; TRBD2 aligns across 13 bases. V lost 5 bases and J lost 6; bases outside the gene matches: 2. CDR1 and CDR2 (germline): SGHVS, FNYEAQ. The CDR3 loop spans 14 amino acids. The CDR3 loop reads CASSRTSGSDTQYF. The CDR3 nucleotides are TGTGCCAGCAGCCGGACTAGCGGGAGCGATACGCAGTATTTT.

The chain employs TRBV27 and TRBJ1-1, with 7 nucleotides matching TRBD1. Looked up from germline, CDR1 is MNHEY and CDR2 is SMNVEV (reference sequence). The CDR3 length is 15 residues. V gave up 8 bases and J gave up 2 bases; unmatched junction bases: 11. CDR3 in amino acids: CASGPTPGGNTEAFF. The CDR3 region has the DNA TGTGCCAGCGGCCCCACCCCAGGGGGAAACACTGAAGCTTTCTTT.